The present T cell receptor (beta chain) was sequenced within a study of Ad26.COV2.S vaccination and SARS-CoV-2 variants. General study points: Spike-specific TCR breadth was greater after Ad26.COV2.S than placebo. Post-vaccination spike-specific CD8+ and CD4+ T cell responses reportedly had substantial breadth.

V was pared by 0 bases and J by 9 bases, with 12 bases between. This CDR3 region has 14 residues. From germline, CDR1 is MGHRA and CDR2 YSYEKL. Profiling relied on immunoSEQ multiplex PCR, and the TCRdb table lists in-frame clones only, not all of them. The table records over 400,000 clones, around 90% of them present only once. On this clone: Its antigen is still unknown.

Treatment noted: 19 received Ad26.COV2.S at low or high dose, single or two shots; roughly five received placebo; per-sample allocation not given. On day 63 after the first injection, vaccine and placebo recipients gave samples. This sequence was found in a person aged 18-65 years who received the Ad26.COV2.S COVID-19 vaccine or a placebo. The material was peripheral blood, obtained in a trial of Ad26.COV2.S vaccine versus placebo. V usage is TRBV4-1 and J usage is TRBJ2-4; a possible D gene is TRBD2 (5 bases). CDR3 sequence reads: CASSQDTLAGIQYF. In nucleotides, the CDR3 is TGCGCCAGCAGCCAAGACACCCTGGCGGGCATTCAGTACTTC.